A single sample gave rise to the 29 T cell receptor beta chains below, sequenced in a study of human T cells and chemical hapten exposure. The time point here: patch test 1, 2 weeks after DPC sensitization. Documented treatment: therapeutic diphenylcyclopropenone sensitization with weekly scalp DPC. Each CDR3 protein is one row after TCRdb ran MiXCR on the RACE reads. The sample holds roughly 120,000 distinct CDR3 sequences; about 12% are singletons and the top ten take 1.4%. Sequences were derived from whole blood, sampled in connection with sensitization to the hapten diphenylcyclopropenone (DPC). These receptors were collected from a woman between 45 and 65 years old with alopecia areata. Some clones in this sample may be carry-over from other donors' samples.

V and J are TRBV28 and TRBJ1-4; D is unclear. The CDR3 contains 15 residues. V gave up 7 bases and J gave up 7 bases, with 19 bases separating them. CDR1 and CDR2 from the germline V gene are MDHEN and SYDVKM. The CDR3 DNA reads as TGTGCCAGCACTCTATACCCACTGGCGAGTGAAAAACTGTTTTTT. It codes for CASTLYPLASEKLFF.

In this sample, this clonotype turned up a few times. The V call is TRBV28, the J call TRBJ2-7; TRBD1 agrees at 8 bases. After removal of 4 bases from V and 6 bases from J, the junction contained 5 bases not matched to a gene. CDR3 length equals 13 residues. The V gene's germline CDR1 is MDHEN and CDR2 SYDVKM. The CDR3 DNA follows: TGTGCCAGCAGTTCCGGACAGGGCTCCGAGCAGTACTTC. Protein: CASSSGQGSEQYF.

This clonotype was detected only a few times. The chain combines TRBV25-1 with TRBJ2-3; 11 bases are a match to TRBD2. The CDR3 consists of 16 residues. The germline V gene encodes CDR1 MGHDK and CDR2 SYGVNS. The J segment lost 1 base and the V segment lost 3 bases, leaving 3 bases of the junction unmatched. The CDR3 protein is CASSETSGMGTDTQYF. In DNA form, the CDR3 reads TGTGCCAGCAGTGAGACTAGCGGGATGGGCACAGATACGCAGTATTTT.

This clonotype was detected ten times or more. The chain combines TRBV6-5 with TRBJ2-2, with TRBD2 matching over 12 bases. This CDR3 has 15 amino acids. Germline V gene data show CDR1 as MNHEY and CDR2 as SVGAGI. With V trimmed by 8 bases and J by 5 bases, 6 bases remained unmatched. The CDR3 coding sequence is TGTGCCAGCGGCCGGACTAGCGGGACGACCGGGGAGCTGTTTTTT. Translated, it gives CASGRTSGTTGELFF.

This clonotype was counted ten times or more. The rearrangement links TRBV7-7 to TRBJ2-3, with 12 bases that match TRBD2. The CDR3 runs 18 residues. CDR1 and CDR2 from the germline V gene are SSHAT and FNYEAQ (reference sequence). V was clipped by 6 bases and J by 5 bases; unmatched bases: 15. The chain's CDR3 is CASSQDPTSGRLVDTQYF. The CDR3 DNA is TGTGCCAGCAGTCAAGACCCAACTAGCGGGAGGTTGGTAGATACGCAGTATTTT.

This clonotype occurred many times. The chain employs TRBV7-9 and TRBJ1-2; D uncertain. The CDR3 is 13 residues long. The germline CDR1 and CDR2 sequences are SEHNR and FQNEAQ (reference sequence). Trimming took off 1 base at V and 4 bases at J, with 7 bases between the two ends. The CDR3 reads CASSLEPPYGYTF. The CDR3 bases are TGTGCCAGCAGCTTAGAGCCCCCCTATGGCTACACCTTC.

In its sample, this clonotype was seen many times. The chain is built from TRBV3-1 and TRBJ2-1; 9 nucleotides match TRBD2. The V gene end was trimmed by 6 bases and the J gene end by 2 bases; junction bases not matched to a gene: 2. Germline V CDR1 and CDR2: LGHDT, YNNKEL (reference sequence). The CDR3 has 14 amino acids. The CDR3: CASSWTSAYNEQFF. For the CDR3, the DNA is TGTGCCAGCAGTTGGACTAGCGCCTACAATGAGCAGTTCTTC.

A few counts support this clonotype. The chain joins TRBV7-9 to TRBJ2-1, with 7 bases matching TRBD2. CDR1 is SEHNR, CDR2 FQNEAQ, per germline (reference sequence). V dropped 1 base and J dropped 5; count of bases not matched to a gene: 5. This CDR3 has 15 amino acids. This CDR3 is CASSLEAGNNNEQFF. The CDR3 DNA follows: TGTGCCAGCAGCTTAGAAGCGGGGAATAACAATGAGCAGTTCTTC.

This chain uses TRBV4-1 with TRBJ2-5; possible D gene TRBD2, 6 bases. The ends were cut back, 3 bases at V and 2 bases at J, with 10 bases in the middle. This CDR3 contains 14 residues. Germline CDR1 and CDR2: MGHRA and YSYEKL. This chain's CDR3 is CASSQGDFQETQYF. The CDR3 DNA follows: TGCGCCAGCAGCCAGGGGGACTTTCAAGAGACCCAGTACTTC.

In this sample, this clonotype turned up many times. This chain uses TRBV20-1 with TRBJ2-7; tentatively, D is TRBD1 (6 bases). Germline V lookup: CDR1 DFQATT, CDR2 SNEGSKA (reference sequence). The CDR3 runs to 13 residues. The germline V and J ends were trimmed by 5 bases and 0 bases, with 11 bases remaining between them. The CDR3 sequence is CSAGDTGSYEQYF. The CDR3 region has the DNA TGCAGTGCTGGGGACACCGGCTCCTACGAGCAGTACTTC.

This clonotype was observed many times. At one end, the junction sequence differs from germline, possibly due to a read error. J is TRBJ1-5 and V is TRBV12-3 or TRBV12-4; no firm D call. CDR3 length equals 14 residues. The CDR3 nucleotides are TGTGCCAGCAGTCCCAGGACGGGCAACCAGCCCCAGCATTTT. Amino acids: CASSPRTGNQPQHF.

This clonotype was seen repeatedly, ten times or more. For the CDR3, the DNA is TGTGCCTGTTCGTGGGGGGGGCCCCTTGAAGCTTTCTTT. Translation gives CACSWGGPLEAFF. The chain recombines TRBV6-1 with TRBJ1-1; D might be TRBD1 (6 bases). The germline V and J ends were trimmed by 11 bases and 7 bases, with 20 bases remaining between them. The germline V gene encodes CDR1 MNHNS and CDR2 SASEGT. This CDR3 is 13 amino acids long.

This clonotype was counted only a few times. V usage is TRBV12-3 or TRBV12-4 and J usage is TRBJ1-5; no firm D call. V lost 4 bases, J lost 4 bases, and 8 bases lay in between. The CDR3 is 13 residues long. CDR3 sequence: CASSSAENQPQHF. DNA for the CDR3: TGTGCCAGCAGTTCGGCGGAGAATCAGCCCCAGCATTTT.

This clonotype was seen only a few times. The genes are TRBV6-2 or TRBV6-3 and TRBJ1-1, with TRBD1 as a possible D gene (5 bases). Germline V gene sequence: CDR1 MNHEY, CDR2 SVGEGT. The CDR3 runs to 15 residues. Trimming cost V 6 bases and J 2 bases, with 16 bases left between them. The CDR3 here is CASSPLQEANTEAFF. The CDR3 DNA reads as TGTGCCAGCAGCCCTTTACAGGAGGCTAACACTGAAGCTTTCTTT.

This clonotype was seen at least ten times. The chain is built from TRBV6-2 or TRBV6-3 and TRBJ2-6; D might be TRBD1 (6 bases). The CDR3 contains 19 residues. Trimming took off 7 bases at V and 2 bases at J, with 24 bases between the two ends. In germline, CDR1 is MNHEY, CDR2 SVGEGT. The CDR3 DNA is TGTGCCAGCACCGAATCCCAGGGGCAGGGGACACCTGGGGCCAACGTCCTGACTTTC. Encoded protein: CASTESQGQGTPGANVLTF.

The chain combines TRBV2 with TRBJ1-2; 7 bases match TRBD1. This CDR3 is built from 14 residues. V shed 6 bases, J shed 2 bases, and the junction held 6 bases outside the gene matches. Germline CDR1 SNHLY, CDR2 FYNNEI. The CDR3: CASSAGTANYGYTF. The DNA for the CDR3 is TGTGCCAGCAGCGCCGGGACAGCGAACTATGGCTACACCTTC.

The chain is built from TRBV13 and TRBJ2-7, with TRBD2 identical over 7 bases. Germline V gives CDR1 PRHDT, CDR2 FYEKMQ (reference sequence). The CDR3 length is 17 residues. Unmatched junction bases numbered 12, after V lost 1 base and J lost 3 bases. The chain's CDR3 is CASSLVDFSGGGYEQYF. The CDR3 bases are TGTGCCAGCAGCTTAGTGGATTTCAGTGGCGGGGGCTACGAGCAGTACTTC.

This clonotype has more than one count but fewer than ten. This rearrangement joins TRBV12-3 or TRBV12-4 to TRBJ2-7; D call uncertain. The CDR3 contains 14 residues. Deletions cut 0 bases from V and 1 base from J, with 7 bases between. CDR3 sequence: CASSLALSSYEQYF. CDR3 nucleotides: TGTGCCAGCAGTTTAGCGCTATCGTCCTACGAGCAGTACTTC.

The chain combines TRBV18 with TRBJ1-2; TRBD1 aligns across 9 bases. Germline V gene sequence: CDR1 KGHSH, CDR2 LQKENI. This CDR3 has 14 residues. Trimming removed 4 bases from V and 6 bases from J; junction bases left unmatched: 6. The CDR3: CASSQNRGQDGYTF. The CDR3 DNA is TGTGCCAGCTCACAGAACAGGGGGCAAGATGGCTACACCTTC.

This clonotype was seen a few times. The chain recombines TRBV18 with TRBJ2-7; unclear D gene. The CDR3 sequence is 14 residues long. Germline values: CDR1 KGHSH, CDR2 LQKENI. Trimming removed 2 bases at V and 3 bases at J, with 11 bases between. The CDR3 sequence: CASSPRAEFYEQYF. The CDR3 DNA reads TGTGCCAGCTCACCAAGGGCGGAATTCTACGAGCAGTACTTC. Drawing the rest from reference TRBV18 and TRBJ2-7, the complete variable domain is NAGVMQNPRHLVRRRGQEARLRCSPMKGHSHVYWYRQLPEEGLKFMVYLQKENIIDESGMPKERFSAEFPKEGPSILRIQQVVRGDSAAYFCASSPRAEFYEQYFGPGTRLTVT.

There are many counts of this clonotype. This sequence joins TRBV12-3 or TRBV12-4 and TRBJ2-5; D possibly corresponds to TRBD1 (6 bases). The CDR3 length is 12 residues. Trimming removed 8 bases from V and 2 bases from J, with 9 bases in between. This chain's CDR3 is CASGGRQETQYF. The CDR3 bases are TGTGCCAGCGGGGGCAGACAAGAGACCCAGTACTTC.

V gene TRBV4-2 combines with J gene TRBJ2-7; 8 positions agree with TRBD1. J gave up 6 bases and V 4 bases, and 8 bases lay outside the gene matches. The germline V gene has CDR1 LGHNA and CDR2 YNFKEQ. CDR3 length equals 14 residues. The CDR3 sequence: CASSRGQGRPEQYF. Here the CDR3 DNA reads TGTGCCAGCAGCCGAGGACAGGGAAGGCCCGAGCAGTACTTC.

The genes are TRBV12-3 or TRBV12-4 and TRBJ2-7, with TRBD1 matching over 9 bases. V gave up 4 bases and J gave up 3 bases; unmatched junction bases: 7. The CDR3 has 15 residues. CDR3 nucleotide sequence: TGTGCCAGCAGTTGGGGACAGGGAAGGGACTACGAGCAGTACTTC. It translates to CASSWGQGRDYEQYF.

V and J are TRBV12-3 or TRBV12-4 and TRBJ2-4; D uncertain. This CDR3 region has 11 residues. Trimming took off 4 bases at V and 6 bases at J, with 4 bases between the two ends. The DNA of the CDR3 is TGTGCCAGCAGTTATGGAAACATTCAGTACTTC. It codes for CASSYGNIQYF.

This clonotype has at least ten counts. The gene calls are TRBV12-3 or TRBV12-4 and TRBJ1-4, with TRBD1 matching over 7 bases. This CDR3 is 13 amino acids long. J gave up 8 bases and V 2 bases, and 2 bases lay outside the gene matches. CDR3 DNA: TGTGCCAGCAGTTTAACAGGGGTAGAAAAACTGTTTTTT. It yields the protein CASSLTGVEKLFF.

This clonotype was detected a few times. The V gene is TRBV18, the J gene TRBJ1-2; D is unresolved. The germline CDR1 and CDR2 sequences are KGHSH and LQKENI. Trimming removed 0 bases at V and 5 bases at J, with 22 bases between. There are 18 residues in the CDR3. The DNA of the CDR3 is TGTGCCAGCTCACCACCGAATACGGCAGTCCCAGAAACATATGGCTACACCTTC. Translation: CASSPPNTAVPETYGYTF.

This clonotype was seen repeatedly, ten times or more. This chain uses TRBV29-1 with TRBJ1-1, with TRBD1 as a possible D gene (6 bases). V lost 7 bases and J 1 base, leaving 13 bases between the germline ends. CDR1 and CDR2 from the germline V gene are SQVTM and ANQGSEA. The CDR3 spans 13 residues. The CDR3 coding sequence is TGCAGCGCTAAACAGGGATCGAACACTGAAGCTTTCTTT. Translation gives CSAKQGSNTEAFF.

This chain connects TRBV7-9 to TRBJ2-7; a weak D match, TRBD1 (6 bases). Trimming stripped 2 bases from V and 2 bases from J, with 16 bases between. The CDR3 is 16 residues long. Germline values: CDR1 SEHNR, CDR2 FQNEAQ (reference sequence). DNA of the CDR3: TGTGCCAGCAGCTTATTTCGAACAGGGAAAGCCTACGAGCAGTACTTC. Its translation: CASSLFRTGKAYEQYF.

This rearrangement joins TRBV9 to TRBJ2-1; the match to TRBD2 covers 7 bases. Per germline, CDR1 SGDLS and CDR2 YYNGEE. This CDR3 region has 14 residues. J lost 9 bases, V lost 1 base, and 7 bases had no gene match. The CDR3 loop reads CASSVTSARSEQFF. The CDR3 nucleotides read TGTGCCAGCAGCGTAACTAGCGCAAGGAGTGAGCAGTTCTTC.